A single sample is the source of the 32 T cell receptor beta chains below, sequenced in a study of control samples from healthy donors and cancer patients. Only in-frame clones appear in the TCRdb table, and some are missing; sequencing was by immunoSEQ multiplex PCR. The sample records 95,000 to 150,000 clones, approximately 88% being singletons. The sequencing input was blood. These receptor sequences come from a man aged 35 to 55 in good health.

The chain uses TRBV5-6 and TRBJ2-5, with D possibly TRBD2 on 5 matching bases. The germline V and J ends were trimmed by 4 bases and 8 bases, with 33 bases remaining between them. The germline V gene encodes CDR1 SGHDT and CDR2 YYEEEE. The CDR3 totals 19 residues. The CDR3 is CASSAGYLGMDSAEVTQYF. The CDR3 nucleotides read TGTGCCAGCAGCGCCGGGTATTTGGGGATGGACTCGGCAGAAGTCACCCAGTACTTC.

This sequence joins TRBV15 and TRBJ2-3, with 11 bases fitting TRBD1. V lost 5 bases to trimming and J lost 2 bases; unmatched junction nucleotides: 6. The CDR3 loop spans 16 amino acids. Germline V CDR1 and CDR2: LNHNV, YYDKDF (reference sequence). In DNA form, the CDR3 reads TGTGCCACCAGCGGGAGGACAGGGGGCCTCACAGATACGCAGTATTTT. Residues: CATSGRTGGLTDTQYF.

This chain links TRBV18 with TRBJ1-2; 7 bases agree with TRBD1. From germline, CDR1 is KGHSH and CDR2 LQKENI. With V trimmed by 5 bases and J by 8 bases, 14 bases remained unmatched. CDR3 length: 15 amino acids. In DNA form, the CDR3 reads TGTGCCAGCTCATCGCCCGGACGGACAGGCTGGGGCTACACCTTC. Amino acid sequence: CASSSPGRTGWGYTF.

This chain links TRBV21-1 with TRBJ1-2; the D call in the table, TRBD1, was not verified against the DNA. TRBV21-1 is noted as a pseudogene. The CDR3 loop spans 15 amino acids. The CDR3 DNA reads as TGTGCCAGCAGCTTCCCCGGACAGGGCGACTATGGCTACACCTTC. It yields the protein CASSFPGQGDYGYTF.

The rearrangement joins TRBV6-6 to TRBJ1-2, with a tentative D call TRBD1 (6 bases). From germline, CDR1 is MNHNY and CDR2 SVGAGI (reference sequence). The V and J ends lost 6 bases and 3 bases respectively, with 11 bases between them. This CDR3 comprises 13 residues. The CDR3 loop reads CASSPGQYYGYTF. In nucleotides, the CDR3 is TGTGCCAGCAGCCCCGGACAGTACTATGGCTACACCTTC.

This chain joins TRBV3-1 (or the pseudogene TRBV3-2) and TRBJ1-6; 7 positions agree with TRBD1. There are 15 residues in the CDR3. CDR1 is LGHDT, CDR2 YNNKEL, per germline (reference sequence). The ends lost 3 bases at V and 6 bases at J; junction bases unmatched: 5. CDR3 sequence: CASSQRQGSNSPLHF. The DNA for the CDR3 is TGTGCCAGCAGCCAGAGACAGGGATCTAATTCACCCCTCCACTTT.

V and J are TRBV2 and TRBJ1-2, with unresolved D. Trimming left V 1 base short and J 9 bases short, with 15 bases between. This CDR3 contains 14 residues. Germline-derived CDR1 and CDR2 are SNHLY and FYNNEI. CDR3 in amino acids: CASSEVPGLDSYTF. The CDR3 coding sequence is TGTGCCAGCAGTGAAGTCCCAGGCCTAGACAGCTACACCTTC.

The genes are TRBV12-3 or TRBV12-4 and TRBJ1-6; D not certain. The V end was cut by 3 bases, the J end by 7 bases, with 7 bases between. The CDR3 sequence is 13 residues long. The CDR3 coding sequence is TGTGCCAGCAGTTTTATGGACAATTCACCCCTCCACTTT. This sequence encodes CASSFMDNSPLHF.

V gene TRBV2 combines with J gene TRBJ2-3, with 13 bases fitting TRBD2. V gave up 6 bases and J gave up 1 base; unmatched junction bases: 7. This CDR3 is built from 17 residues. Germline assignment: CDR1 SNHLY and CDR2 FYNNEI. DNA for the CDR3: TGTGCCAGCAGGCTAGGACTAGCGGGGGAGCGCACAGATACGCAGTATTTT. The encoded protein is CASRLGLAGERTDTQYF.

There are a few counts of this clone. This sequence joins TRBV25-1 and TRBJ1-2, with 8 bases fitting TRBD1. With V trimmed by 7 bases and J by 3 bases, 10 bases remained unmatched. The CDR3 contains 15 residues. Germline loops: CDR1 MGHDK, CDR2 SYGVNS. CDR3 nucleotide sequence: TGTGCCAGCACCCCAACCCCGACAGGGGACTATGGCTACACCTTC. Protein sequence: CASTPTPTGDYGYTF.

The table lists this clone with a count of one. The J gene is TRBJ1-1, the V gene TRBV19, with 8 bases matching TRBD1. J was trimmed by 4 bases and V by 3 bases; bases with no gene match: 4. The germline gives CDR1 LNHDA, CDR2 SQIVND (reference sequence). The CDR3 length is 14 residues. The CDR3 nucleotides are TGTGCCAGTAGTATGGTGACAGGGGTCACTGAAGCTTTCTTT. It encodes CASSMVTGVTEAFF. The variable domain in full, with the rest retrieved from reference TRBV19 and TRBJ1-1, is DGGITQSPKYLFRKEGQNVTLSCEQNLNHDAMYWYRQDPGQGLRLIYYSQIVNDFQKGDIAEGYSVSREKKESFPLTVTSAQKNPTAFYLCASSMVTGVTEAFFGQGTRLTVV.

The chain employs TRBV9 and TRBJ2-5; TRBD2 aligns across 7 bases. After removal of 1 base from V and 2 bases from J, the junction contained 5 bases not matched to a gene. This CDR3 contains 15 residues. Germline CDR1 SGDLS, CDR2 YYNGEE. CDR3 DNA sequence: TGTGCCAGCAGCGTAAGCGGGGCGGGACAAGAGACCCAGTACTTC. This sequence encodes CASSVSGAGQETQYF.

This clone occurred once. J is TRBJ2-1 and V is TRBV2; tentatively, D is TRBD1 (5 bases). This CDR3 is built from 14 residues. The ends were cut back, 8 bases at V and 0 bases at J, with 11 bases in the middle. Germline V gene lookup returns CDR1 SNHLY and CDR2 FYNNEI. The CDR3: CASLRQLSYNEQFF. DNA of the CDR3: TGTGCCAGCCTCCGACAGCTCTCCTACAATGAGCAGTTCTTC.

This chain joins TRBV4-3 and TRBJ1-1; D uncertain. CDR1 and CDR2 (germline): LGHNA, YSLEER. This CDR3 spans 13 amino acids. The V gene lost 1 base and the J gene lost 6 bases, with 9 bases spanning the gap. CDR3: CASSQATNAEAFF. CDR3 in DNA: TGCGCCAGCAGCCAAGCCACAAACGCTGAAGCTTTCTTT.

The chain uses TRBV24-1 and TRBJ2-1, with D possibly being TRBD1 (6 bases). Trimming removed 4 bases from V and 7 bases from J, with 13 bases in between. Germline-derived CDR1 and CDR2 are KGHDR and SFDVKD. CDR3 length: 14 residues. The CDR3 DNA reads as TGTGCCACCAGTGAGTTCCGGGACAATAATGAGCAGTTCTTC. This encodes CATSEFRDNNEQFF.

This clone was seen more than once but under ten times. The chain combines TRBV4-1 with TRBJ2-3, with 7 bases aligning to TRBD2. Per the germline V gene, CDR1 is MGHRA and CDR2 is YSYEKL. This CDR3 contains 17 residues. V shed 1 base, J shed 8 bases, and the junction held 15 bases outside the gene matches. Written as DNA, the CDR3 is TGCGCCAGCAGCCAAGCTGAGCAAGCGGGGTTCATCGGTACGCAGTATTTT. The encoded protein is CASSQAEQAGFIGTQYF.

Comment on this clone: The sample holds other DNA sequences that translate to the same CDR3. The rearrangement joins TRBV24-1 to TRBJ1-2, with TRBD1 matching over 7 bases. Looked up from germline, CDR1 is KGHDR and CDR2 is SFDVKD. The CDR3 runs 14 residues. V lost 4 bases and J lost 5; bases outside the gene matches: 6. The CDR3 DNA reads as TGTGCCACCAGTGACCCGGGACAGCTTTATGGCTACACCTTC. Translating it yields CATSDPGQLYGYTF.

This sequence joins TRBV19 and TRBJ1-1, with 8 bases that match TRBD1. The CDR3 extends over 14 amino acids. Germline V CDR1 and CDR2: LNHDA, SQIVND (reference sequence). J gave up 5 bases and V 6 bases, and 8 bases lay outside the gene matches. The CDR3 is CASSGGQGGTEAFF. Written as DNA, the CDR3 is TGTGCCAGTAGCGGAGGACAGGGTGGAACTGAAGCTTTCTTT.

This sequence joins TRBV28 and TRBJ1-1; TRBD1 aligns across 7 bases. The ends lost 10 bases at V and 4 bases at J; junction bases unmatched: 9. This CDR3 is built from 13 residues. The germline V gene encodes CDR1 MDHEN and CDR2 SYDVKM. The CDR3: CATKGGLGTEAFF. As DNA, the CDR3 is TGTGCCACCAAAGGGGGCTTAGGCACTGAAGCTTTCTTT.

The gene calls are TRBV7-8 and TRBJ2-3, with D perhaps matching TRBD2 (5 bases). Germline V lookup: CDR1 SGHVS, CDR2 FQNEAQ. V was shortened by 7 bases and J by 1 base, with 15 bases between the two germline ends. This CDR3 is built from 15 residues. CDR3: CASTLADFRTDTQYF. CDR3 DNA sequence: TGTGCCAGCACCTTGGCGGACTTCCGCACAGATACGCAGTATTTT.

The chain is built from TRBV2 and TRBJ2-7; unclear D gene. The germline V gene has CDR1 SNHLY and CDR2 FYNNEI. Between the trimmed V and J ends, which lost 7 bases and 4 bases, there was a span of 11 bases. The CDR3 runs to 12 residues. CDR3 DNA: TGTGCCAGCATATCTTCTGGTTACGAGCAGTACTTC. Its protein is CASISSGYEQYF.

The chain uses TRBV5-6 and TRBJ2-3; 7 positions match TRBD1. V was clipped by 0 bases and J by 7 bases; unmatched bases: 2. This CDR3 has 13 amino acids. CDR1 is SGHDT, CDR2 YYEEEE, per germline. The DNA of the CDR3 is TGTGCCAGCAGCTTGGGGACAGGTAATACGCAGTATTTT. It specifies CASSLGTGNTQYF.

V usage is TRBV14 and J usage is TRBJ2-7; a possible D gene is TRBD2 (6 bases). Trimming stripped 2 bases from V and 6 bases from J, with 8 bases between. CDR3 length: 12 residues. In germline, CDR1 is SGHDN, CDR2 FVKESK. The DNA of the CDR3 is TGTGCCAGCAGCCAACGGGGGTCCGAGCAGTACTTC. It translates to CASSQRGSEQYF.

In this sample, this clone turned up once. Other nucleotide sequences in the sample specify the same CDR3. The V and J genes are TRBV5-1 and TRBJ1-1, with D tentatively TRBD1 (5 bases). V was pared by 4 bases and J by 0 bases, with 10 bases between. Looked up from germline, CDR1 is SGHRS and CDR2 is YFSETQ. The CDR3 covers 14 residues. The DNA for the CDR3 is TGCGCCAGCAGCCTGGGGGGGATGAACACTGAAGCTTTCTTT. Translation: CASSLGGMNTEAFF.

This sequence joins TRBV5-1 and TRBJ1-6; D not certain. The CDR3 sequence is 14 residues long. Germline CDR1 is SGHRS and CDR2 is YFSETQ. The V end was cut by 1 base, the J end by 7 bases, with 9 bases between. The CDR3 DNA follows: TGCGCCAGCAGCTTGACGGACGCGAATTCACCCCTCCACTTT. The encoded protein is CASSLTDANSPLHF.

J is TRBJ1-5 and V is TRBV12-3 or TRBV12-4; D ambiguous. The CDR3 totals 13 residues. Trimming shortened V by 9 bases and J by 0 bases, and 9 bases separated the two germline ends. The DNA for the CDR3 is TGTGCCAGTACGGATTATAGCAATCAGCCCCAGCATTTT. This translates into CASTDYSNQPQHF.

The V and J genes are TRBV5-6 and TRBJ1-1, with D possibly being TRBD1 (5 bases). Germline V lookup: CDR1 SGHDT, CDR2 YYEEEE. The CDR3 consists of 16 residues. V lost 0 bases, J lost 1 base, and 13 bases lay in between. The CDR3 nucleotides read TGTGCCAGCAGCTTGGGGGCGGACACGCGGAACACTGAAGCTTTCTTT. Its translation: CASSLGADTRNTEAFF.

This clone was detected only a few times. This chain links TRBV6-5 with TRBJ2-3; D gene ambiguous. The V end was cut by 0 bases, the J end by 3 bases, with 10 bases between. This CDR3 contains 15 residues. From germline, CDR1 is MNHEY and CDR2 SVGAGI. DNA for the CDR3: TGTGCCAGCAGTTACTCATTAGCAGTAACAGATACGCAGTATTTT. It translates to CASSYSLAVTDTQYF.

V is TRBV5-1 and J is TRBJ1-3; no firm D call. This CDR3 comprises 15 residues. Trimming removed 4 bases at V and 3 bases at J, with 14 bases between. Germline CDR1 and CDR2: SGHRS and YFSETQ. Here the CDR3 reads CASSRTGEGGNTIYF. In DNA, the CDR3 is TGCGCCAGCAGCCGGACCGGGGAGGGTGGAAACACCATATATTTT.

The rearrangement links TRBV11-2 to TRBJ2-2; the D gene is possibly TRBD1 (6 bases). CDR1 and CDR2 from the germline V gene are SGHAT and FQNNGV. The CDR3 spans 15 residues. V lost 5 bases, J lost 2 bases, and 12 bases lay in between. The CDR3 loop reads CASSRDTGNTGELFF. The CDR3 DNA reads TGTGCCAGCAGCCGGGACACCGGAAACACCGGGGAGCTGTTTTTT.

V gene TRBV19 combines with J gene TRBJ1-1, with D hard to call. CDR1 and CDR2 from the germline V gene are LNHDA and SQIVND (reference sequence). The CDR3 covers 14 residues. Trimming left V 7 bases short and J 1 base short, with 13 bases between. The CDR3 loop is CASTTRVGNTEAFF. CDR3 coding DNA: TGTGCCAGTACGACGCGGGTTGGGAACACTGAAGCTTTCTTT.

The chain combines TRBV5-4 with TRBJ1-6, with D uncertain. The germline V and J ends were trimmed by 0 bases and 7 bases, with 8 bases remaining between them. This CDR3 spans 14 amino acids. Germline V lookup: CDR1 SGHNT, CDR2 YYREEE (reference sequence). The CDR3, as DNA: TGTGCCAGCAGCTTGGAGAGGGTAAATTCACCCCTCCACTTT. Amino acid sequence: CASSLERVNSPLHF. Full variable domain (rest looked up from reference TRBV5-4 and TRBJ1-6): ETGVTQSPTHLIKTRGQQVTLRCSSQSGHNTVSWYQQALGQGPQFIFQYYREEENGRGNFPPRFSGLQFPNYSSELNVNALELDDSALYLCASSLERVNSPLHFGNGTRLTVT.